Listed here are 10 T cell receptor beta chains from one sample, sequenced in a study of identical twins. MiXCR was run by TCRdb on the 5' RACE reads, yielding one entry per CDR3 protein. In the table there are about 570,000 distinct CDR3 sequences, roughly 9.5% of which are singletons. This same sample was also taken into another study, of yellow fever vaccine responses in identical twins.

Specimen: PBMCs. These receptors were collected from a woman between 18 and 29 years old in good health.

This clonotype was observed many times. The J gene is TRBJ2-3, the V gene TRBV10-3; possibly TRBD1 or TRBD2 for D (6 bases each). Germline lookup yields CDR1 ENHRY and CDR2 SYGVKD. Deletions cut 3 bases from V and 1 base from J, with 11 bases between. The CDR3 extends over 15 amino acids. CDR3 region: CAISEQGGGTDTQYF. The CDR3 coding sequence is TGTGCCATCAGTGAACAGGGCGGGGGCACAGATACGCAGTATTTT.

In its sample, this clonotype was seen a few times. J is TRBJ2-7 and V is TRBV20-1, with D unclear. Germline V CDR1 and CDR2: DFQATT, SNEGSKA (reference sequence). This CDR3 contains 13 residues. V was trimmed by 1 base and J by 1 base, leaving 8 bases between them. The CDR3 sequence: CSARVSSSYEQYF. In DNA form, the CDR3 reads TGCAGTGCTAGAGTCTCCTCTTCCTACGAGCAGTACTTC.

This chain connects TRBV20-1 to TRBJ1-6; TRBD1 might be the D (5 bases). The V end was cut by 0 bases, the J end by 5 bases, with 17 bases between. CDR3 length equals 17 residues. Germline V lookup: CDR1 DFQATT, CDR2 SNEGSKA (reference sequence). CDR3 loop: CSARDYFRDGNNSPLHF. CDR3 coding DNA: TGCAGTGCTAGAGATTACTTCCGGGACGGAAATAATTCACCCCTCCACTTT.

This clonotype occurred many times. The chain joins TRBV7-9 to TRBJ2-1; no clear D gene. The CDR3 sequence is 12 residues long. V lost 1 base and J 7 bases, leaving 5 bases between the germline ends. Germline-derived CDR1 and CDR2 are SEHNR and FQNEAQ (reference sequence). For the CDR3, the DNA is TGTGCCAGCAGCTTAGGTGCTAATGAGCAGTTCTTC. It yields the protein CASSLGANEQFF.

V is TRBV24-1 and J is TRBJ2-2, with 13 bases matching TRBD2. V was clipped by 3 bases and J by 5 bases; unmatched bases: 5. CDR1 is KGHDR, CDR2 SFDVKD, per germline. The CDR3 spans 17 residues. The CDR3 DNA sequence: TGTGCCACCAGTGATAGGGGACTAGCGGGGAGGACCGGGGAGCTGTTTTTT. This sequence encodes CATSDRGLAGRTGELFF.

The V call is TRBV7-3, the J call TRBJ2-3; 9 positions agree with TRBD2. This CDR3 has 17 amino acids. V shed 0 bases and J 3 bases; nucleotides not matched to a gene: 7. The germline V gene has CDR1 SGHTA and CDR2 FQGTGA. CDR3 protein: CASSLTGSGGRTDTQYF. DNA for the CDR3: TGTGCCAGCAGCTTAACCGGAAGCGGGGGGAGGACAGATACGCAGTATTTT.

In its sample, this clonotype was seen many times. The rearrangement links TRBV29-1 to TRBJ2-2; tentatively, D is TRBD2 (6 bases). V dropped 6 bases and J dropped 4 bases, with 12 bases sitting between them. The CDR3 contains 13 residues. Per germline, CDR1 SQVTM and CDR2 ANQGSEA. CDR3 bases: TGCAGCGTACTAGCTTGGGGCACCGGGGAGCTGTTTTTT. Encoded protein: CSVLAWGTGELFF.

This clonotype was seen repeatedly, ten times or more. The V gene is TRBV5-1, the J gene TRBJ2-7, with 8 bases matching TRBD1. This CDR3 spans 15 amino acids. CDR1 SGHRS and CDR2 YFSETQ come from the germline V gene. The ends lost 5 bases at V and 1 base at J; junction bases unmatched: 8. The CDR3 loop is CASSFDRGSSYEQYF. The CDR3 DNA follows: TGCGCCAGCAGTTTCGACAGGGGAAGTTCCTACGAGCAGTACTTC. Variable domain in full (rest from reference TRBV5-1 and TRBJ2-7): KAGVTQTPRYLIKTRGQQVTLSCSPISGHRSVSWYQQTPGQGLQFLFEYFSETQRNKGNFPGRFSGRQFSNSRSEMNVSTLELGDSALYLCASSFDRGSSYEQYFGPGTRLTVT.

As DNA, the CDR3 is TGCGCCAGCAGCCAAGAACGGGGTCTTCATTACGAGCAGTACTTC. Amino acid sequence: CASSQERGLHYEQYF. The chain employs TRBV4-1 and TRBJ2-7; tentative D call: TRBD2 (5 bases). CDR1 MGHRA and CDR2 YSYEKL come from the germline V gene. Trimming removed 0 bases at V and 4 bases at J, with 13 bases between. CDR3 size: 15 residues.

This clonotype was detected only a few times. The chain links TRBV20-1 to TRBJ2-3; a possible D gene is TRBD1 (5 bases). Trimming removed 4 bases from V and 2 bases from J, with 10 bases in between. This CDR3 is 13 amino acids long. CDR1 and CDR2 (germline): DFQATT, SNEGSKA (reference sequence). The chain's CDR3 is CSAMQGSTDTQYF. For the CDR3, the DNA is TGCAGTGCTATGCAGGGTTCCACAGATACGCAGTATTTT.